This T cell receptor beta chain derives from a study of blood T cell repertoires in COVID-19. Study context: T cells, B-cell-depleted T cells, or PBMCs supplied cDNA or gDNA.

The CDR3 sequence is 12 residues long. CDR1 and CDR2 from the germline V gene are SGHRS and YFSETQ. V lost 1 base, J lost 5 bases, and 7 bases lay in between. Per the original data handling: The assay estimated nucleated cells by amplifying reference gene primers. Only in-frame clones appear in the TCRdb table, and some are missing; sequencing was by immunoSEQ multiplex PCR. D and trimming were read from the DNA, whereas the V and J calls and clone size are those reported in that table. The sample has around 130,000 clones, about four fifths seen once. The chain carries TRBV5-1 and TRBJ2-7; D gene uncertain. Sequenced material: peripheral blood. The receptor was isolated from a human donor in a cohort sampled during active COVID-19. The CDR3 is CASSLWQDEQYF. The CDR3 DNA reads as TGCGCCAGCAGCTTGTGGCAGGACGAGCAGTACTTC.